The present T cell receptor (beta chain) was sequenced within a study of CD8+ T cells in alopecia areata. Whole-study context: Treated patients received oral tofacitinib, 5 to 10 mg twice daily.

As concerns this clone: The target antigen is unknown.

cDNA reverse transcribed from extracted RNA served as the sequencing template. Clones were read by immunoSEQ multiplex PCR, and TCRdb kept only the in-frame ones, dropping some. Among 200,000 to 250,000 clones, about 64% were seen once, and the ten largest hold 4% to 5%. Treatment reported: oral pan-JAK inhibitor, 5-10 mg twice daily. Study outcomes and limitations: Persistence during tofacitinib was seen for many expanded lesional clones in scalp and blood.

The specimen was CD4+ T cells sorted from blood, collected at week 4, from a patient treated with tofacitinib. The source is a human donor with alopecia areata.

CDR3 DNA: TGTGCCAGCCGACCAACAGGGAGAGATACGCAGTATTTT. This sequence encodes CASRPTGRDTQYF. The chain employs TRBV27 and TRBJ2-3; TRBD1 is a possible D gene (6 bases). The germline V gene encodes CDR1 MNHEY and CDR2 SMNVEV (reference sequence). Trimming left V 8 bases short and J 5 bases short, with 14 bases between. The CDR3 contains 13 residues.